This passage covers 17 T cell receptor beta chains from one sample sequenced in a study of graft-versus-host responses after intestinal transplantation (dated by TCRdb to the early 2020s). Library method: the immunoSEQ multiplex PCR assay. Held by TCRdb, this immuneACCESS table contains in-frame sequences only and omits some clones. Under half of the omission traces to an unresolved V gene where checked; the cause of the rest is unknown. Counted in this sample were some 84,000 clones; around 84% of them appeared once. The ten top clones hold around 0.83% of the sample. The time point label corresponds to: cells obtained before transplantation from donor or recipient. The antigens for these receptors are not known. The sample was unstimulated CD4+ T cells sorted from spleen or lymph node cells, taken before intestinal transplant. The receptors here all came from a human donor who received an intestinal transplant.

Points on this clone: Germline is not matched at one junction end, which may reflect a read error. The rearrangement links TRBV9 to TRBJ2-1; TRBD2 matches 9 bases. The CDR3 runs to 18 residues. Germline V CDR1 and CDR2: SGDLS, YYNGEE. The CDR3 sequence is CASSVGGRPGLAHNGQFF. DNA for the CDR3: TGTGCCAGCAGCGTAGGGGGCAGACCGGGACTAGCCCACAATGGGCAGTTCTTC.

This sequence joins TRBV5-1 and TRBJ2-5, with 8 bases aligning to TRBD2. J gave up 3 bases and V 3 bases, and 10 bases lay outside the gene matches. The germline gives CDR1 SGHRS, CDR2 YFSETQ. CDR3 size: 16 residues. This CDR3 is CASSSRGVAKKETQYF. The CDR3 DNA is TGCGCCAGCAGCTCGCGGGGGGTAGCGAAGAAAGAGACCCAGTACTTC.

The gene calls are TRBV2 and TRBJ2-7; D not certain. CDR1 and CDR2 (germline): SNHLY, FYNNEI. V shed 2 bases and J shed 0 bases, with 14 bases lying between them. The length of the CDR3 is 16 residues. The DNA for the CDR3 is TGTGCCAGCAGTGAAATTCACTCTTTTAGCTCCTACGAGCAGTACTTC. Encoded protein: CASSEIHSFSSYEQYF.

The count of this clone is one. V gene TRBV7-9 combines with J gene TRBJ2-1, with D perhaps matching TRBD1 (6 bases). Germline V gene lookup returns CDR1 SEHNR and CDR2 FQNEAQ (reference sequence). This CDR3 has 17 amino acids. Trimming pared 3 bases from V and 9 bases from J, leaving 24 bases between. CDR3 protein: CASSFHLLGTLEVEQFF. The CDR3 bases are TGTGCCAGCAGCTTTCACCTTCTCGGGACACTAGAGGTTGAGCAGTTCTTC. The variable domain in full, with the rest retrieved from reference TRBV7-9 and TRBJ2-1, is DTGVSQNPRHKITKRGQNVTFRCDPISEHNRLYWYRQTLGQGPEFLTYFQNEAQLEKSRLLSDRFSAERPKGSFSTLEIQRTEQGDSAMYLCASSFHLLGTLEVEQFFGPGTRLTVL.

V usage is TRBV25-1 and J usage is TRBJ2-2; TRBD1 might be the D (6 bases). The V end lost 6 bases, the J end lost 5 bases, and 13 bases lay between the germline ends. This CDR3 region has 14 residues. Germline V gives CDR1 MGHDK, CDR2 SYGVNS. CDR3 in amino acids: CASSAGAWTGELFF. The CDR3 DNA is TGTGCCAGCAGCGCAGGGGCTTGGACCGGGGAGCTGTTTTTT.

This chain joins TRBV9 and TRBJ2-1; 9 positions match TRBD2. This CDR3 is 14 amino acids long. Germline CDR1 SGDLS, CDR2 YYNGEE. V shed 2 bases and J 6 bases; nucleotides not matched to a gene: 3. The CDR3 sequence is CASSVSGSTNEQFF. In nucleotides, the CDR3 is TGTGCCAGCAGCGTTAGCGGGAGTACCAATGAGCAGTTCTTC.

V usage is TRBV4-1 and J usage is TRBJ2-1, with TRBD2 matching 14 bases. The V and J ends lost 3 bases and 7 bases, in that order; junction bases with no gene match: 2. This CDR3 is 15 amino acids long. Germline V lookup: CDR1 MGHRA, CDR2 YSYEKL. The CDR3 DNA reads TGCGCCAGCAGCCAGGGACTAGCGGGAGTTAATGAGCAGTTCTTC. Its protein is CASSQGLAGVNEQFF.

The CDR3 sequence: CASSWVVQSYEQYF. CDR3 coding DNA: TGTGCCAGTAGTTGGGTAGTACAGAGCTACGAGCAGTACTTC. V and J are TRBV19 and TRBJ2-7; no clear D. The V end was cut by 5 bases, the J end by 3 bases, with 14 bases between. This CDR3 has 14 amino acids. Germline values: CDR1 LNHDA, CDR2 SQIVND (reference sequence).

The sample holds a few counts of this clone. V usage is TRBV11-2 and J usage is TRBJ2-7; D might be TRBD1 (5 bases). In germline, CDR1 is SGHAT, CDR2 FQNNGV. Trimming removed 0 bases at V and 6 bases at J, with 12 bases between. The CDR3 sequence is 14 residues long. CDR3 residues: CASSLEGRRAEQYF. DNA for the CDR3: TGTGCCAGCAGCTTAGAGGGGCGACGAGCCGAGCAGTACTTC.

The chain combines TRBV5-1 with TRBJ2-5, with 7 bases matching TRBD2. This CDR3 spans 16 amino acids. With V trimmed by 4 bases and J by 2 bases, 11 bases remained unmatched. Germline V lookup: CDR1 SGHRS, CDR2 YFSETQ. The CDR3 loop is CASSLEPAGSQETQYF. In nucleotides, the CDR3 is TGCGCCAGCAGCCTCGAGCCAGCGGGATCACAAGAGACCCAGTACTTC.

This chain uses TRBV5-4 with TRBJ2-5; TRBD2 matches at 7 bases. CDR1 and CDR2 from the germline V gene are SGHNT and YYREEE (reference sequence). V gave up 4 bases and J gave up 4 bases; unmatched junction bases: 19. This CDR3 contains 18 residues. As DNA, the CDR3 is TGTGCCAGCAGCCTGGTTTTCGGCACGGGGAGGGGCGGAGAGACCCAGTACTTC. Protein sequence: CASSLVFGTGRGGETQYF.

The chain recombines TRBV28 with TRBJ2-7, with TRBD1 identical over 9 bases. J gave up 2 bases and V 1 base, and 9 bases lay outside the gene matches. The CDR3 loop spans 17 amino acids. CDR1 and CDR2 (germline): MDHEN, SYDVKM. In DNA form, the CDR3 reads TGTGCCAGCAGTTTATTTAACGTCGGACAGGGGACCTACGAGCAGTACTTC. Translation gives CASSLFNVGQGTYEQYF.

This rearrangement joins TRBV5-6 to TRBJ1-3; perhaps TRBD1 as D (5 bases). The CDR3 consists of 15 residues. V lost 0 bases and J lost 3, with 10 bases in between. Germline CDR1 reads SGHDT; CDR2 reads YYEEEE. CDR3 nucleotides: TGTGCCAGCAGCTTGGGGCAGGGAAATGGAAACACCATATATTTT. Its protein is CASSLGQGNGNTIYF.

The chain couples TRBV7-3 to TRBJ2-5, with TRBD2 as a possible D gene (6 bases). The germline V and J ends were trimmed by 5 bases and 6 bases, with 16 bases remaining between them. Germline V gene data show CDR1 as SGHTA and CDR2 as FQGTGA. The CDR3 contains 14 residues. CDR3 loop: CASSPTAGRQTQYF. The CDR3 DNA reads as TGTGCCAGCAGCCCTACGGCAGGGAGGCAGACCCAGTACTTC.

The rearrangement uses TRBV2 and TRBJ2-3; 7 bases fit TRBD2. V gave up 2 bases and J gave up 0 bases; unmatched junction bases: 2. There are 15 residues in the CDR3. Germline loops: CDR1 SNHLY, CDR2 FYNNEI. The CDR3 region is CASSELAASTDTQYF. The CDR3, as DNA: TGTGCCAGCAGTGAACTAGCGGCTAGCACAGATACGCAGTATTTT.

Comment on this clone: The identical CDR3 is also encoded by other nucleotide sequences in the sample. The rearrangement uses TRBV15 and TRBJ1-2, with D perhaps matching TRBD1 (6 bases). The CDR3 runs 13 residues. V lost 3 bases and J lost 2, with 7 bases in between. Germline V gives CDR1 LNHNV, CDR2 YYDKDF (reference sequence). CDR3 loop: CATSRGANYGYTF. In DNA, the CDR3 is TGTGCCACCAGCAGGGGGGCCAACTATGGCTACACCTTC.

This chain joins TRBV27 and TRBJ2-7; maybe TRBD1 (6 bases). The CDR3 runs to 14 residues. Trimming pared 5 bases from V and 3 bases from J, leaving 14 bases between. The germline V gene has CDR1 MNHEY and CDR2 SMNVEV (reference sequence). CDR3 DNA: TGTGCCAGCAGTGAACTGGACAGAAACTACGAGCAGTACTTC. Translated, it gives CASSELDRNYEQYF.